This entry lists 4 T cell receptor beta chains sequenced from one sample in a study of T cell repertoires in cytomegalovirus infection. A single record per CDR3 protein comes from TCRdb applying MiXCR to the reads. The sample yields about 310,000 distinct CDR3 sequences, 15% to 20% seen once. The specimen was PBMCs. The receptors come from a human donor in good health (CMV status not recorded). Some clones in this sample may be carry-over from other donors' samples.

This clonotype was seen many times. The gene calls are TRBV7-2 and TRBJ1-1; D gene unclear. Between the trimmed V and J ends, which lost 5 bases and 1 base, there was a span of 11 bases. CDR3 length: 14 residues. Germline CDR1 SGHTA, CDR2 FQGNSA. CDR3 bases: TGTGCCAGCAGCCCGCACATTGGGAACACTGAAGCTTTCTTT. It is translated as CASSPHIGNTEAFF.

This clonotype was seen many times. The chain couples TRBV7-2 to TRBJ1-5; 7 nucleotides align to TRBD1. The V gene's germline CDR1 is SGHTA and CDR2 FQGNSA. CDR3 size: 15 residues. V was pared by 2 bases and J by 4 bases, with 5 bases of the junction left unmatched. The CDR3 DNA follows: TGTGCCAGCAGCTTACGGACAGGCCTAAATCAGCCCCAGCATTTT. Its protein is CASSLRTGLNQPQHF.

The V and J genes are TRBV2 and TRBJ2-7, with 10 bases that match TRBD1. Germline CDR1 and CDR2: SNHLY and FYNNEI. The CDR3 spans 15 residues. V was pared by 7 bases and J by 5 bases, with 11 bases of the junction left unmatched. The CDR3: CASTARDRGRDEQYF. Written as DNA, the CDR3 is TGTGCCAGCACCGCCCGGGACAGGGGTCGAGACGAGCAGTACTTC.

This clonotype occurred a few times. The chain combines TRBV4-3 with TRBJ2-1; 11 bases agree with TRBD2. From germline, CDR1 is LGHNA and CDR2 YSLEER. The CDR3 contains 17 residues. J was trimmed by 2 bases and V by 1 base; bases with no gene match: 4. In DNA form, the CDR3 reads TGCGCCAGCAGCCAAGGTGAGACTAGCGGGGCCTACAATGAGCAGTTCTTC. Translated: CASSQGETSGAYNEQFF.